Following are 18 T cell receptor beta chains from one sample sequenced in a study of blood T cells in healthy people across ages. It was with a sample-barcoded 5' primer and a J-beta primer mix that a second PCR of roughly 7 to 12 cycles was run. TCRdb analysed the 5' RACE reads with MiXCR anew, one entry per CDR3 protein. This table holds about 680,000 distinct CDR3 sequences, 45% to 50% found once. Material for sequencing was blood. The source of these receptors is a woman aged 60 to 75 in good health.

The chain uses TRBV5-1 and TRBJ2-3; a weak D match, TRBD2 (5 bases). CDR1 SGHRS and CDR2 YFSETQ come from the germline V gene. Trimming cost V 7 bases and J 4 bases, with 22 bases left between them. This CDR3 has 16 amino acids. As DNA, the CDR3 is TGCGCCAGCGGCTCGCCGCTTGGGGAGCTGGCAGATACGCAGTATTTT. This translates into CASGSPLGELADTQYF.

This chain uses TRBV5-1 with TRBJ2-5, with D perhaps matching TRBD2 (7 bases). The end of the DNA aligns better with TRBJ2-7, so the J call may be wrong. Germline V gene lookup returns CDR1 SGHRS and CDR2 YFSETQ. This CDR3 spans 16 amino acids. This CDR3 is CASSLRGGSVGYEQYF. The CDR3 DNA is TGCGCCAGCAGCTTGAGGGGGGGCTCCGTAGGCTACGAGCAGTACTTC.

This sequence joins TRBV28 and TRBJ1-2; weak D call: TRBD1 (5 bases). The CDR3 contains 17 residues. Germline lookup yields CDR1 MDHEN and CDR2 SYDVKM. V lost 2 bases and J lost 2, with 18 bases in between. This chain's CDR3 is CASSLLGAGRVNYGYTF. The CDR3 bases are TGTGCCAGCAGTTTACTTGGGGCAGGGAGGGTAAACTATGGCTACACCTTC.

This chain links TRBV20-1 with TRBJ2-5; 16 nucleotides match TRBD2. Germline lookup yields CDR1 DFQATT and CDR2 SNEGSKA (reference sequence). The CDR3 sequence is 17 residues long. Trimming at V came to 5 bases and at J to 11 bases, leaving 17 bases not matched to a gene. Written as DNA, the CDR3 is TGCAGTGCTTCGGGACTAGCGGGAGGGGGCTCCTACAATGAGCAGTACTTC. It yields the protein CSASGLAGGGSYNEQYF.

The V gene is TRBV28, the J gene TRBJ2-3; 9 bases are shared with TRBD2. Germline assignment: CDR1 MDHEN and CDR2 SYDVKM. The CDR3 contains 15 residues. V shed 3 bases, J shed 5 bases, and the junction held 6 bases outside the gene matches. In DNA, the CDR3 is TGTGCCAGCAGTTTTTTAGCGGGAGTTAGAGATACGCAGTATTTT. Translating it yields CASSFLAGVRDTQYF.

This clonotype appeared a few times. The chain has TRBV6-6 and TRBJ2-5; the D gene is possibly TRBD2 (7 bases). Germline values: CDR1 MNHNY, CDR2 SVGAGI (reference sequence). The V end lost 0 bases, the J end lost 11 bases, and 16 bases lay between the germline ends. This CDR3 has 14 amino acids. This chain's CDR3 is CASSYSRGGWEQYF. The DNA of the CDR3 is TGTGCCAGCAGTTACTCGAGGGGGGGCTGGGAGCAGTACTTC.

This rearrangement joins TRBV15 to TRBJ2-1; no clear D gene. CDR1 is LNHNV, CDR2 YYDKDF, per germline (reference sequence). This CDR3 comprises 12 residues. With 3 bases removed from V and 13 bases from J, the gap between germline ends came to 13 bases. CDR3 nucleotide sequence: TGTGCCACCAGCAGGGTAGCCCAAGAACAGTTCTTC. Translated, it gives CATSRVAQEQFF. The full variable domain, completed using reference TRBV15 and TRBJ2-1, is DAMVIQNPRYQVTQFGKPVTLSCSQTLNHNVMYWYQQKSSQAPKLLFHYYDKDFNNEADTPDNFQSRRPNTSFCFLDIRSPGLGDTAMYLCATSRVAQEQFFGPGTRLTVL.

The rearrangement uses TRBV5-1 and TRBJ2-7, with D uncertain. The CDR3 sequence is 14 residues long. CDR1 is SGHRS and CDR2 is YFSETQ in the germline V gene. Trimming cost V 2 bases and J 2 bases, with 11 bases left between them. For the CDR3, the DNA is TGCGCCAGCAGCTTATCGACGGGCCCCTACGAGCAGTACTTC. As protein: CASSLSTGPYEQYF.

The chain employs TRBV4-2 and TRBJ1-2, with 8 bases matching TRBD1. V gave up 0 bases and J gave up 8 bases; unmatched junction bases: 11. In germline, CDR1 is LGHNA, CDR2 YNFKEQ. This CDR3 has 16 amino acids. The CDR3 DNA sequence: TGTGCCAGCAGCCAAGATGGGGGACAGGTGGCTTACGGCTACACCTTC. Translating it yields CASSQDGGQVAYGYTF.

V and J are TRBV20-1 and TRBJ1-2; 7 positions match TRBD1. The germline gives CDR1 DFQATT, CDR2 SNEGSKA (reference sequence). The V gene end was trimmed by 5 bases and the J gene end by 2 bases; junction bases not matched to a gene: 8. The CDR3 loop spans 14 amino acids. In DNA form, the CDR3 reads TGCAGTGCTGCAGGGGGGCCGCTCAACTATGGCTACACCTTC. Residues: CSAAGGPLNYGYTF.

The chain recombines TRBV27 with TRBJ2-7, with a possible D match to TRBD2 (5 bases). Germline V CDR1 and CDR2: MNHEY, SMNVEV (reference sequence). The CDR3 totals 13 residues. Trimming stripped 6 bases from V and 7 bases from J, with 16 bases between. CDR3 sequence reads: CASRELAAGEQYF. The CDR3 bases are TGTGCCAGCAGAGAGCTCGCTGCGGGTGAGCAGTACTTC.

V is TRBV27 and J is TRBJ1-6, with 11 bases identical to TRBD1. Germline V gene data show CDR1 as MNHEY and CDR2 as SMNVEV (reference sequence). The CDR3 is 14 residues long. The junction had 6 bases not matched to a gene; V was cut back by 7 bases and J by 10 bases. The CDR3 sequence is CASTRDRGMSPLHF. CDR3 coding DNA: TGTGCCAGCACCAGGGACAGGGGGATGTCACCCCTCCACTTT.

This clonotype was seen only a few times. V usage is TRBV7-2 and J usage is TRBJ1-2, with 7 bases that match TRBD1. In germline, CDR1 is SGHTA, CDR2 FQGNSA. V dropped 0 bases and J dropped 8; count of bases not matched to a gene: 12. CDR3 length: 16 amino acids. The CDR3 protein is CASSLAGNRGERGYTF. CDR3 in DNA: TGTGCCAGCAGCTTAGCGGGAAACAGGGGCGAAAGGGGCTACACCTTC. The whole variable domain, remainder taken from reference TRBV7-2 and TRBJ1-2, is GAGVSQSPSNKVTEKGKDVELRCDPISGHTALYWYRQSLGQGLEFLIYFQGNSAPDKSGLPSDRFSAERTGGSVSTLTIQRTQQEDSAVYLCASSLAGNRGERGYTFGSGTRLTVV.

Only a few counts were recorded for this clonotype. This chain connects TRBV28 to TRBJ2-7, with 9 bases fitting TRBD2. Germline V gene sequence: CDR1 MDHEN, CDR2 SYDVKM. Germline trimming cut 8 bases from V and 4 bases from J; bases unmatched to any gene: 6. The CDR3 has 13 amino acids. The CDR3 DNA sequence: TGTGCCAGCGAGGTGACTAGCGGATACGAGCAGTACTTC. Translating gives CASEVTSGYEQYF.

This chain uses TRBV24-1 with TRBJ1-1, with no clear D. V was pared by 2 bases and J by 1 base, with 1 base between. Germline V CDR1 and CDR2: KGHDR, SFDVKD. CDR3 length: 12 residues. The CDR3 nucleotides are TGTGCCACCAGTGATTCGAACACTGAAGCTTTCTTT. Translating gives CATSDSNTEAFF.

The chain couples TRBV5-1 to TRBJ2-7, with TRBD2 matching 7 bases. This CDR3 has 14 residues. With 5 bases clipped from V and 4 bases from J, the junction kept 9 bases outside the gene matches. Germline V CDR1 and CDR2: SGHRS, YFSETQ. This CDR3 reads CASSRGEIGYEQYF. The CDR3 nucleotides read TGCGCCAGCAGTCGGGGGGAGATCGGGTACGAGCAGTACTTC.

Comment on this clonotype: One end of the junction fails to match germline, which may point to a read error. The J gene is TRBJ1-1, the V gene TRBV3-1; D perhaps matches TRBD1 (6 bases). Germline V gives CDR1 LGHDT, CDR2 YNNKEL (reference sequence). The CDR3 covers 14 residues. The CDR3 loop is CVSSQLGQGTGAFF. CDR3 DNA sequence: TGTGTCAGCAGCCAACTTGGGCAGGGGACCGGAGCTTTCTTT.

The chain combines TRBV10-3 with TRBJ2-7, with D possibly being TRBD1 (5 bases). Trimming took 4 bases from V and 3 from J, leaving 7 bases between them. This CDR3 has 12 amino acids. Germline V gene sequence: CDR1 ENHRY, CDR2 SYGVKD. CDR3 bases: TGTGCCATCAGTGGTACAGGCTACGAGCAGTACTTC. It is translated as CAISGTGYEQYF.